Below are 32 T cell receptor beta chains sequenced from a single sample in a study of CD8 T cells in ankylosing spondylitis. Overall study findings and caveats: Blood from ankylosing spondylitis patients appeared to carry a characteristic roughly 8-variant TCR beta motif.

Via MiXCR, TCRdb re-called the 5' RACE reads, giving one row per CDR3 protein. Of approximately 520,000 distinct CDR3 sequences listed, less than 6% are singletons. No antigen has been identified for these receptors. Material for sequencing was blood, either unsorted or a sorted T cell fraction (not recorded which). These receptors were obtained from a male donor with ankylosing spondylitis.

This chain joins TRBV2 and TRBJ2-7, with a tentative D call TRBD1 (5 bases). There are 13 residues in the CDR3. Looked up from germline, CDR1 is SNHLY and CDR2 is FYNNEI. V lost 5 bases and J 6 bases, leaving 14 bases between the germline ends. CDR3 protein: CASSKSAGLEQYF. Here the CDR3 DNA reads TGTGCCAGCAGTAAAAGCGCAGGGCTCGAGCAGTACTTC. The full variable domain, with the rest looked up from reference TRBV2 and TRBJ2-7, is EPEVTQTPSHQVTQMGQEVILRCVPISNHLYFYWYRQILGQKVEFLVSFYNNEISEKSEIFDDQFSVERPDGSNFTLKIRSTKLEDSAMYFCASSKSAGLEQYFGPGTRLTVT.

This clonotype was seen at least ten times. The V call is TRBV12-3 or TRBV12-4, the J call TRBJ1-1, with unresolved D. The V end lost 2 bases, the J end lost 5 bases, and 3 bases lay between the germline ends. The CDR3 length is 11 residues. The CDR3 region has the DNA TGTGCCAGCAGTTTACGGACTGAAGCTTTCTTT. Translated, it gives CASSLRTEAFF.

This clonotype came up many times. The chain combines TRBV7-2 with TRBJ2-3; D gene unclear. The V end was cut by 5 bases, the J end by 4 bases, with 10 bases between. Per the germline V gene, CDR1 is SGHTA and CDR2 is FQGNSA. The CDR3 has 13 amino acids. DNA of the CDR3: TGTGCCAGCAGCCAACCTTTCCCAGATACGCAGTATTTT. Translated, it gives CASSQPFPDTQYF.

This clonotype was counted many times. V and J are TRBV7-2 and TRBJ1-2; D uncertain. CDR1 SGHTA and CDR2 FQGNSA come from the germline V gene. The CDR3 spans 15 residues. V was cut by 3 bases and J by 5 bases, with 16 bases left in between. The CDR3 region has the DNA TGTGCCAGCAGCTTGAGACAATACGGGCTATATGGCTACACCTTC. It encodes CASSLRQYGLYGYTF.

Regarding this clonotype: A read error may be the cause here, since a much bigger clone is one base away. This chain joins TRBV3-1 and TRBJ2-1; D is undetermined. The CDR3 consists of 16 residues. Between the trimmed V and J ends, which lost 0 bases and 1 base, there was a span of 10 bases. The germline gives CDR1 LGHDT, CDR2 YNNKEL (reference sequence). CDR3 in DNA: TGTGCCAGCAGCCAAGATCCGGGTGGATCCTACAATGAGCAGTTCTTC. This translates into CASSQDPGGSYNEQFF.

This clonotype was observed at least ten times. V gene TRBV6-2 or TRBV6-3 combines with J gene TRBJ1-1; D not resolved. Germline CDR1 reads MNHEY; CDR2 reads SVGEGT. V was trimmed by 0 bases and J by 7 bases, leaving 18 bases between them. The CDR3 is 16 residues long. The CDR3: CASSYSSLPRRGEAFF. The CDR3 DNA reads as TGTGCCAGCAGTTACTCATCCCTCCCCCGGCGTGGTGAAGCTTTCTTT.

At least ten counts were recorded for this clonotype. The genes are TRBV27 and TRBJ2-1; tentatively, D is TRBD1 (6 bases). Germline V gives CDR1 MNHEY, CDR2 SMNVEV (reference sequence). Trimming left V 2 bases short and J 6 bases short, with 8 bases between. The length of the CDR3 is 13 residues. The CDR3 sequence is CASSLDRSNEQFF. Written as DNA, the CDR3 is TGTGCCAGCAGTTTAGACAGGTCCAATGAGCAGTTCTTC.

This clonotype was detected ten times or more. The V gene is TRBV28, the J gene TRBJ1-2, with 7 positions matching TRBD1. The CDR3 totals 12 residues. The germline gives CDR1 MDHEN, CDR2 SYDVKM. Germline trimming cut 8 bases from V and 4 bases from J; bases unmatched to any gene: 4. The CDR3: CASGDRGYGYTF. DNA for the CDR3: TGTGCCAGCGGGGACAGAGGCTATGGCTACACCTTC.

This clonotype was seen at least ten times. The chain joins TRBV20-1 to TRBJ2-7, with 10 bases aligning to TRBD1. V dropped 4 bases and J dropped 2; count of bases not matched to a gene: 5. Germline-derived CDR1 and CDR2 are DFQATT and SNEGSKA (reference sequence). This CDR3 region has 14 residues. The CDR3: CSATGTGATYEQYF. The CDR3 DNA sequence: TGCAGTGCTACCGGGACAGGGGCGACCTACGAGCAGTACTTC.

This clonotype showed up many times. The chain links TRBV25-1 to TRBJ2-4; 8 positions agree with TRBD1. Germline V lookup: CDR1 MGHDK, CDR2 SYGVNS. After removal of 1 base from V and 4 bases from J, the junction contained 3 bases not matched to a gene. The CDR3 totals 15 residues. The CDR3 DNA sequence: TGTGCCAGCAGTGAATTCAGACAGGGGAAAAACATTCAGTACTTC. The encoded protein is CASSEFRQGKNIQYF.

The rearrangement uses TRBV19 and TRBJ2-3; the match to TRBD2 covers 9 bases. Germline-derived CDR1 and CDR2 are LNHDA and SQIVND (reference sequence). This CDR3 region has 14 residues. After removal of 9 bases from V and 2 bases from J, the junction contained 6 bases not matched to a gene. The CDR3 is CASRLAATTDTQYF. CDR3 coding DNA: TGTGCCAGCAGACTAGCGGCCACCACAGATACGCAGTATTTT.

This rearrangement joins TRBV12-3 or TRBV12-4 to TRBJ1-2; 9 bases line up with TRBD1. J gave up 4 bases and V 4 bases, and 10 bases lay outside the gene matches. The CDR3 consists of 16 residues. CDR3 in amino acids: CASSSMGQGEVYGYTF. Here the CDR3 DNA reads TGTGCCAGCAGTTCAATGGGACAGGGAGAGGTCTATGGCTACACCTTC.

This clonotype was recorded many times. The rearrangement links TRBV20-1 to TRBJ2-7; 9 nucleotides match TRBD1. Germline lookup yields CDR1 DFQATT and CDR2 SNEGSKA (reference sequence). This CDR3 spans 14 amino acids. Trimming took 5 bases from V and 3 from J; bases not matched to a gene: 8. The CDR3 coding sequence is TGCAGTGCTCGGACGGGACAGGGATTCTACGAGCAGTACTTC. Translation gives CSARTGQGFYEQYF.

As concerns this clonotype: Possible read error: a much larger clone is one base away. CDR3: CASSPLFQETKYF. CDR3 bases: TGTGCCAGCTCACCACTCTTCCAAGAGACCAAGTACTTC. The gene calls are TRBV18 and TRBJ2-5; D is unclear. This CDR3 is built from 13 residues. The V gene's germline CDR1 is KGHSH and CDR2 LQKENI.

The table lists this clonotype with many counts. The chain employs TRBV5-1 and TRBJ2-2; D unclear. Germline CDR1 SGHRS, CDR2 YFSETQ. V dropped 5 bases and J dropped 0 bases, with 8 bases sitting between them. The CDR3 spans 14 residues. This chain's CDR3 is CASRSTPNTGELFF. The CDR3, as DNA: TGCGCCAGCAGATCGACTCCGAACACCGGGGAGCTGTTTTTT.

This clonotype was recorded many times. The genes are TRBV6-1 and TRBJ2-2; D is ambiguous. Trimming removed 7 bases from V and 0 bases from J, with 12 bases in between. The CDR3 loop spans 15 amino acids. Per germline, CDR1 MNHNS and CDR2 SASEGT. The chain's CDR3 is CASILRQSNTGELFF. The CDR3 DNA reads as TGTGCCAGCATTCTTAGGCAATCGAACACCGGGGAGCTGTTTTTT.

This clonotype was observed many times. V gene TRBV15 combines with J gene TRBJ2-1; D is undetermined. The CDR3 is 14 residues long. In germline, CDR1 is LNHNV, CDR2 YYDKDF (reference sequence). Trimming took 5 bases from V and 3 from J, leaving 11 bases between them. CDR3 in amino acids: CATSPRANYNEQFF. CDR3 sequence (DNA): TGTGCCACCAGCCCCAGAGCCAACTACAATGAGCAGTTCTTC.

This clonotype was seen at least ten times. The chain recombines TRBV12-3 or TRBV12-4 with TRBJ1-4, with TRBD1 as a possible D gene (5 bases). The CDR3 is made up of 18 amino acids. Trimming shortened V by 8 bases and J by 5 bases, and 27 bases separated the two germline ends. The CDR3 nucleotides read TGTGCCAGCCTAACGGGACCTACCTACTCGGGATTCAATGAAAAACTGTTTTTT. This sequence encodes CASLTGPTYSGFNEKLFF.

This clonotype was seen more than once but under ten times. V is TRBV7-2 and J is TRBJ2-5; D uncertain. CDR3 length: 14 amino acids. Per germline, CDR1 SGHTA and CDR2 FQGNSA. Trimming stripped 1 base from V and 3 bases from J, with 9 bases between. The CDR3 here is CASSLGTMEETQYF. CDR3 bases: TGTGCCAGCAGCTTAGGTACTATGGAAGAGACCCAGTACTTC.

This clonotype has ten or more counts. The V call is TRBV20-1, the J call TRBJ2-7, with D maybe TRBD2 (5 bases). Germline assignment: CDR1 DFQATT and CDR2 SNEGSKA (reference sequence). The CDR3 sequence is 14 residues long. Trimming cost V 6 bases and J 3 bases, with 18 bases left between them. The CDR3 bases are TGCAGTGCCAGCGGCTTGGCGGAGGTCTACGAGCAGTACTTC. Translating gives CSASGLAEVYEQYF.

The rearrangement uses TRBV12-3 or TRBV12-4 and TRBJ2-6; weak D call: TRBD1 (6 bases). V gave up 6 bases and J gave up 4 bases, with 19 bases separating them. The CDR3 covers 17 residues. The CDR3 loop reads CASRGQIEMGGANVLTF. In DNA form, the CDR3 reads TGTGCCAGCAGAGGACAGATTGAGATGGGGGGGGCCAACGTCCTGACTTTC.

The sample holds many counts of this clonotype. The chain employs TRBV5-4 and TRBJ1-1; D uncertain. This CDR3 is built from 15 residues. CDR1 is SGHNT and CDR2 is YYREEE in the germline V gene (reference sequence). Trimming shortened V by 4 bases and J by 1 base, and 14 bases separated the two germline ends. CDR3 coding DNA: TGTGCCAGCAGCCTGGAGTTGGCAGCGAACACTGAAGCTTTCTTT. Translation: CASSLELAANTEAFF.

The chain is built from TRBV5-6 and TRBJ2-4, with 11 bases fitting TRBD2. Germline CDR1 is SGHDT and CDR2 is YYEEEE. J lost 0 bases, V lost 3 bases, and 14 bases had no gene match. This CDR3 region has 20 residues. The CDR3 nucleotides read TGTGCCAGCAGCTCGGAAACCGGGACTAGCGGTACCTTAGCCAAAAACATTCAGTACTTC. Encoded protein: CASSSETGTSGTLAKNIQYF.

The chain combines TRBV20-1 with TRBJ2-3; perhaps D is TRBD1 or TRBD2 (5 bases each). Trimming shortened V by 5 bases and J by 0 bases, and 12 bases separated the two germline ends. Germline CDR1 DFQATT, CDR2 SNEGSKA (reference sequence). The CDR3 is 14 amino acids. The CDR3 DNA sequence: TGCAGTGCTTTGCCGGGACCCAGCACAGATACGCAGTATTTT. This encodes CSALPGPSTDTQYF.

This clonotype has a count of ten or more. The CDR3 loop is CSITPGFRNEQFF. CDR3 in DNA: TGCAGCATCACCCCGGGATTCCGCAATGAGCAGTTCTTC. The chain uses TRBV29-1 and TRBJ2-1, with TRBD2 as a possible D gene (5 bases). Germline lookup yields CDR1 SQVTM and CDR2 ANQGSEA. Between the trimmed V and J ends, which lost 8 bases and 6 bases, there was a span of 17 bases. The CDR3 is 13 amino acids.

This clonotype came up many times. The chain combines TRBV15 with TRBJ1-5, with D uncertain. The germline CDR1 and CDR2 sequences are LNHNV and YYDKDF (reference sequence). The CDR3 runs to 14 residues. Trimming removed 0 bases at V and 0 bases at J, with 3 bases between. CDR3 sequence reads: CATSRDYSNQPQHF. As DNA, the CDR3 is TGTGCCACCAGCAGAGACTATAGCAATCAGCCCCAGCATTTT.

V and J are TRBV20-1 and TRBJ2-3; 7 nucleotides match TRBD2. Germline V CDR1 and CDR2: DFQATT, SNEGSKA (reference sequence). This CDR3 has 15 amino acids. V lost 6 bases to trimming and J lost 6 bases; unmatched junction nucleotides: 15. CDR3 amino acids: CSATAQAGPGDTQYF. CDR3 nucleotide sequence: TGCAGTGCCACCGCCCAAGCGGGGCCGGGGGATACGCAGTATTTT.

This clonotype was seen many times. This chain links TRBV6-5 with TRBJ2-7; no reliable D call. There are 14 residues in the CDR3. Trimming removed 2 bases from V and 3 bases from J, with 11 bases in between. Per the germline V gene, CDR1 is MNHEY and CDR2 is SVGAGI. CDR3 amino acids: CASSYATSFYEQYF. As DNA, the CDR3 is TGTGCCAGCAGTTACGCCACATCATTCTACGAGCAGTACTTC.

This clonotype was seen ten or more times. The CDR3 DNA follows: TGTGCCAGCAGCCGTAGCTGGACAGGGGGCGACGGTGACTATGGCTACACCTTC. The encoded protein is CASSRSWTGGDGDYGYTF. This rearrangement joins TRBV11-2 to TRBJ1-2, with 11 bases lining up with TRBD1. CDR3 size: 18 residues. Trimming took 5 bases from V and 3 from J; bases not matched to a gene: 14. In germline, CDR1 is SGHAT, CDR2 FQNNGV. Looking up the rest from reference TRBV11-2 and TRBJ1-2 gives the full variable domain: EAGVAQSPRYKIIEKRQSVAFWCNPISGHATLYWYQQILGQGPKLLIQFQNNGVVDDSQLPKDRFSAERLKGVDSTLKIQPAKLEDSAVYLCASSRSWTGGDGDYGYTFGSGTRLTVV.

The table lists this clonotype with many counts. The V gene is TRBV28, the J gene TRBJ2-2; the D is unclear. Looked up from germline, CDR1 is MDHEN and CDR2 is SYDVKM. The CDR3 runs 12 residues. Trimming pared 2 bases from V and 6 bases from J, leaving 4 bases between. DNA for the CDR3: TGTGCCAGCAGTTTAGCCCCCGGGGAGCTGTTTTTT. The encoded protein is CASSLAPGELFF.

This clonotype was seen many times. J is TRBJ1-2 and V is TRBV20-1, with TRBD1 matching over 9 bases. CDR1 DFQATT and CDR2 SNEGSKA come from the germline V gene (reference sequence). Trimming took 1 base from V and 8 from J; bases not matched to a gene: 5. This CDR3 contains 13 residues. The CDR3 DNA is TGCAGTGCTAGAGGAGGGACAGGGCACGGCTACACCTTC. Its protein is CSARGGTGHGYTF.

This clonotype was counted a few times. The V gene is TRBV7-9, the J gene TRBJ2-1, with D unclear. V lost 6 bases to trimming and J lost 10 bases, with 13 bases between them. Per the germline V gene, CDR1 is SEHNR and CDR2 is FQNEAQ (reference sequence). The length of the CDR3 is 12 residues. This CDR3 reads CASSNSVGEQFF. CDR3 nucleotides: TGTGCCAGCAGTAACTCCGTTGGGGAGCAGTTCTTC.